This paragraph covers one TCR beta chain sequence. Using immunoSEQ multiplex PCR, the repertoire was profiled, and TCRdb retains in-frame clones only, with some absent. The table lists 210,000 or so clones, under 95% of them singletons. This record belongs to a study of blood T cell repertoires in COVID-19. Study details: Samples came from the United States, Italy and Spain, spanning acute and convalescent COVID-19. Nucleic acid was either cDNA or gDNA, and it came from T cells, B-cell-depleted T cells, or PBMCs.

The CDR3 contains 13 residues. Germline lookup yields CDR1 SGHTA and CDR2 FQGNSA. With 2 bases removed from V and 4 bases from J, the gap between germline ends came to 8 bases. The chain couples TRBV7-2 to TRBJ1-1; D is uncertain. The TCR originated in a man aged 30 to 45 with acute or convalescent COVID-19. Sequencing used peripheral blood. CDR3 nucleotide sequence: TGTGCCAGCAGCTTAAATGAGTTCACTGAAGCTTTCTTT. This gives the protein CASSLNEFTEAFF.